Presented here are 22 T cell receptor beta chains from one specimen sequenced in a study of graft-versus-host responses after intestinal transplantation. The table came from immunoSEQ multiplex PCR; TCRdb's copy has only in-frame clones and leaves some out. The sample contains 90,000 to 150,000 clones, just under 95% of which appear only once. These receptors' antigens are unknown. The sample in question was unstimulated CD4+ T cells sorted from spleen or lymph node cells, obtained before intestinal transplant. All receptors derive from a human donor who received an intestinal transplant.

The V call is TRBV2, the J call TRBJ2-7, with D possibly called TRBD1 or TRBD2 (7 bases each). The V end was cut by 6 bases, the J end by 5 bases, with 11 bases between. The germline V gene encodes CDR1 SNHLY and CDR2 FYNNEI. This CDR3 region has 12 residues. CDR3 amino acids: CASRGGGHEQYF. The CDR3 DNA reads TGTGCCAGCAGGGGAGGGGGCCACGAGCAGTACTTC.

The chain recombines TRBV14 with TRBJ2-2; D is unclear. V was cut by 6 bases and J by 3 bases, with 5 bases left in between. The CDR3 is 12 residues long. Germline assignment: CDR1 SGHDN and CDR2 FVKESK. CDR3 nucleotide sequence: TGTGCCAGCAGGGCTCACACCGGGGAGCTGTTTTTT. Translated, it gives CASRAHTGELFF.

The rearrangement joins TRBV4-1 to TRBJ1-3; D is undetermined. The V end was cut by 0 bases, the J end by 2 bases, with 8 bases between. The CDR3 contains 15 residues. Germline V CDR1 and CDR2: MGHRA, YSYEKL. The chain's CDR3 is CASSQDPAAGNTIYF. In nucleotides, the CDR3 is TGCGCCAGCAGCCAAGATCCAGCAGCTGGAAACACCATATATTTT.

V is TRBV10-1 and J is TRBJ2-7; 14 nucleotides line up with TRBD2. This CDR3 comprises 17 residues. Germline CDR1 reads WNHNN; CDR2 reads SYGVQD (reference sequence). V shed 3 bases and J 4 bases; nucleotides not matched to a gene: 8. The CDR3 region is CASSDPPGTSGSYEQYF. CDR3 bases: TGCGCCAGCAGTGACCCCCCCGGGACTAGCGGGAGTTACGAGCAGTACTTC.

The V and J genes are TRBV23-1 and TRBJ2-7; 7 bases are shared with TRBD2. TRBV23-1 is an open reading frame whose function is uncertain. CDR3 length equals 16 residues. J gave up 4 bases and V 0 bases, and 9 bases lay outside the gene matches. This CDR3 reads CASSQSPGWEGYEQYF. CDR3 nucleotide sequence: TGCGCCAGCAGTCAATCCCCCGGGTGGGAGGGATACGAGCAGTACTTC.

About this clone: In the same sample, other DNA sequences code for this CDR3. The genes are TRBV6-5 and TRBJ2-5; maybe TRBD1 (5 bases). V was clipped by 0 bases and J by 4 bases, with 12 bases between them. The CDR3 contains 15 residues. Germline V gene lookup returns CDR1 MNHEY and CDR2 SVGAGI. The CDR3 DNA reads TGTGCCAGCAGTTACTCGGGGCAGGGTCGAGAGACCCAGTACTTC. Translation gives CASSYSGQGRETQYF.

The gene calls are TRBV28 and TRBJ2-4, with D possibly TRBD1 on 5 matching bases. The V gene lost 4 bases and the J gene lost 0 bases, with 19 bases spanning the gap. Germline V gene sequence: CDR1 MDHEN, CDR2 SYDVKM. The CDR3 loop spans 18 amino acids. In DNA form, the CDR3 reads TGTGCCAGCAGTTCCACCTCGCCAGGGTTCCTAGCCAAAAACATTCAGTACTTC. This codes for CASSSTSPGFLAKNIQYF.

The V and J genes are TRBV5-1 and TRBJ1-5; 7 nucleotides align to TRBD1. V trimming: 0 bases; J trimming: 5 bases; junction bases outside the gene matches: 5. The CDR3 extends over 15 amino acids. Germline CDR1 SGHRS, CDR2 YFSETQ. The DNA of the CDR3 is TGCGCCAGCAGCTTGGGACAGGGCGGAGATCAGCCCCAGCATTTT. Its translation: CASSLGQGGDQPQHF.

CDR3 DNA sequence: TGTGCCAGTAGTGGATGGGAGGCCTACAATGAGCAGTTCTTC. It encodes CASSGWEAYNEQFF. The rearrangement links TRBV19 to TRBJ2-1; tentative D call: TRBD2 (6 bases). Germline V lookup: CDR1 LNHDA, CDR2 SQIVND (reference sequence). V dropped 5 bases and J dropped 2 bases, with 10 bases sitting between them. CDR3 length: 14 residues.

The gene calls are TRBV6-1 and TRBJ1-2; 7 bases match TRBD1. The CDR3 runs 15 residues. V dropped 7 bases and J dropped 2; count of bases not matched to a gene: 10. Germline lookup yields CDR1 MNHNS and CDR2 SASEGT. The CDR3 spells CASTTPATGNYGYTF. CDR3 coding DNA: TGTGCCAGCACTACTCCAGCGACAGGGAACTATGGCTACACCTTC.

This chain uses TRBV7-8 with TRBJ2-1; 7 bases match TRBD2. The V gene's germline CDR1 is SGHVS and CDR2 FQNEAQ. The V and J ends lost 5 bases and 4 bases, in that order; junction bases with no gene match: 11. This CDR3 region has 16 residues. DNA for the CDR3: TGTGCCAGCAGCCTAGATCCTAGCGGTCGATACAATGAGCAGTTCTTC. Its translation: CASSLDPSGRYNEQFF.

CDR3 protein: CASSVVSSGNTIYF. CDR3 coding DNA: TGTGCCAGCAGCGTAGTCAGCTCTGGAAACACCATATATTTT. The V call is TRBV9, the J call TRBJ1-3; D remains ambiguous. Trimming left V 0 bases short and J 0 bases short, with 4 bases between. Germline CDR1 is SGDLS and CDR2 is YYNGEE. The CDR3 has 14 residues.

The V call is TRBV18, the J call TRBJ2-2; the D gene is possibly TRBD1 (5 bases). Germline V CDR1 and CDR2: KGHSH, LQKENI. Trimming removed 10 bases from V and 7 bases from J, with 22 bases in between. This CDR3 comprises 15 residues. The CDR3 DNA reads as TGTGCCACCTCCCCGGGTCGGGCGGACATCGGGGAGCTGTTTTTT. This codes for CATSPGRADIGELFF.

V is TRBV4-1 and J is TRBJ1-1; TRBD1 matches 8 bases. CDR1 is MGHRA, CDR2 YSYEKL, per germline. The length of the CDR3 is 16 residues. V trimming: 1 base; J trimming: 1 base; junction bases outside the gene matches: 5. CDR3 bases: TGCGCCAGCAGCCAAGGGACAGGGACAGGGAACACTGAAGCTTTCTTT. Translated, it gives CASSQGTGTGNTEAFF.

The rearrangement uses TRBV10-1 and TRBJ1-4, with D perhaps TRBD1 (5 bases). Trimming cost V 2 bases and J 8 bases, with 6 bases left between them. Germline CDR1 is WNHNN and CDR2 is SYGVQD (reference sequence). This CDR3 has 12 amino acids. The CDR3 sequence: CASSERGEKLFF. The CDR3 DNA reads as TGCGCCAGCAGTGAGAGGGGCGAAAAACTGTTTTTT.

The chain joins TRBV30 to TRBJ1-1; TRBD1 is a possible D gene (6 bases). CDR3 length: 12 amino acids. Trimming left V 8 bases short and J 2 bases short, with 12 bases between. CDR1 and CDR2 (germline): GTSNPN, SVGIG (reference sequence). The CDR3 DNA reads as TGTGCCCGCCACAGGGCCAACACTGAAGCTTTCTTT. Its protein product is CARHRANTEAFF.

The rearrangement joins TRBV28 to TRBJ2-5; D unclear. V was cut by 7 bases and J by 4 bases, with 10 bases left in between. CDR1 is MDHEN, CDR2 SYDVKM, per germline. This CDR3 is 12 amino acids long. The CDR3 loop reads CASTTPPETQYF. CDR3 in DNA: TGTGCCAGCACCACTCCCCCAGAGACCCAGTACTTC.

A remark on this clone: Other nucleotide sequences in the sample specify the same CDR3. V is TRBV7-3 and J is TRBJ2-1, with 7 positions matching TRBD2. J was trimmed by 7 bases and V by 2 bases; bases with no gene match: 5. Germline V lookup: CDR1 SGHTA, CDR2 FQGTGA. The CDR3 sequence is 14 residues long. Written as DNA, the CDR3 is TGTGCCAGCAGCTTAGGCGGGAGCGGAAATGAGCAGTTCTTC. Encoded protein: CASSLGGSGNEQFF.

This chain joins TRBV9 and TRBJ2-1; D might be TRBD2 (5 bases). Trimming removed 0 bases at V and 9 bases at J, with 10 bases between. CDR1 SGDLS and CDR2 YYNGEE come from the germline V gene. The CDR3 runs 13 residues. CDR3 in DNA: TGTGCCAGCAGCGTAGTGGGCAGCGGTGAGCAGTTCTTC. Translation gives CASSVVGSGEQFF.

This clone is a singleton in its sample. This CDR3 is CASRSSGRSYNEQFF. The CDR3 bases are TGTGCCAGCAGGTCTAGCGGGCGTTCCTACAATGAGCAGTTCTTC. This chain links TRBV5-4 with TRBJ2-1; 8 bases line up with TRBD2. Trimming removed 5 bases from V and 1 base from J; junction bases left unmatched: 5. This CDR3 is built from 15 residues. In germline, CDR1 is SGHNT, CDR2 YYREEE (reference sequence).

The V gene is TRBV7-2, the J gene TRBJ2-5, with 14 nucleotides matching TRBD2. Germline V lookup: CDR1 SGHTA, CDR2 FQGNSA. The CDR3 extends over 15 amino acids. V trimming: 5 bases; J trimming: 4 bases; junction bases outside the gene matches: 3. The CDR3 bases are TGTGCCAGCAGCCTGGGACTAGCGGGAGTAGAGACCCAGTACTTC. Its translation is CASSLGLAGVETQYF.

V gene TRBV7-3 combines with J gene TRBJ2-7, with D unresolved. Per germline, CDR1 SGHTA and CDR2 FQGTGA. The CDR3 length is 15 residues. V was shortened by 2 bases and J by 4 bases, with 15 bases between the two germline ends. In DNA, the CDR3 is TGTGCCAGCAGCTTATCCCATGGAGTGCTATACGAGCAGTACTTC. Translating it yields CASSLSHGVLYEQYF. Variable domain in full (rest from reference TRBV7-3 and TRBJ2-7): GAGVSQTPSNKVTEKGKYVELRCDPISGHTALYWYRQSLGQGPEFLIYFQGTGAADDSGLPNDRFFAVRPEGSVSTLKIQRTERGDSAVYLCASSLSHGVLYEQYFGPGTRLTVT.